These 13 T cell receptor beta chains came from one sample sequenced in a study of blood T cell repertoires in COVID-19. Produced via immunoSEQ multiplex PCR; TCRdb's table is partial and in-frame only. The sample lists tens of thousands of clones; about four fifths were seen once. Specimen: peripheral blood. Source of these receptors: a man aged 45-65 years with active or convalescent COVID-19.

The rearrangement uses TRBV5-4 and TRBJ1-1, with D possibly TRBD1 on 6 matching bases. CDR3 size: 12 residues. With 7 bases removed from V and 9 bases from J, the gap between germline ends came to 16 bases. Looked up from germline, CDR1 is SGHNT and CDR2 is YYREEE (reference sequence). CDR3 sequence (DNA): TGTGCCAGCGCTACCGGGGGGACAAAAGCTTTCTTT. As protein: CASATGGTKAFF.

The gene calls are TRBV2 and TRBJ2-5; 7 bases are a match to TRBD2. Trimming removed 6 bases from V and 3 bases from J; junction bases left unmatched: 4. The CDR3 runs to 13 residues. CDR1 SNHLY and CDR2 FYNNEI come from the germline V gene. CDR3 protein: CASRNGGEETQYF. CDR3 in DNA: TGTGCCAGCAGGAATGGGGGGGAAGAGACCCAGTACTTC.

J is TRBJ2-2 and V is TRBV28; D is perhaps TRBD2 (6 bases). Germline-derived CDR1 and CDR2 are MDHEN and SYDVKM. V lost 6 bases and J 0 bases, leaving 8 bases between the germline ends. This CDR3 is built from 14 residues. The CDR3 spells CASRRDSNTGELFF. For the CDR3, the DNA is TGTGCCAGCAGAAGGGACTCGAACACCGGGGAGCTGTTTTTT.

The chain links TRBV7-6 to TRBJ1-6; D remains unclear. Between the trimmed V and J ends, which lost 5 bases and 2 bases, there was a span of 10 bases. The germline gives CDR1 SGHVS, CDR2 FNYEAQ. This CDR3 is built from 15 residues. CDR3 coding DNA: TGTGCCAGCAGCGCCACCGGGACCTATAATTCACCCCTCCACTTT. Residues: CASSATGTYNSPLHF.

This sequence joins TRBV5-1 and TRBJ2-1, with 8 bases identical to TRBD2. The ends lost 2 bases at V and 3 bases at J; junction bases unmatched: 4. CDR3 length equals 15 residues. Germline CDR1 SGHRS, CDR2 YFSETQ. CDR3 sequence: CASSLSGGIYNEQFF. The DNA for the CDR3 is TGCGCCAGCAGCTTATCGGGGGGGATCTACAATGAGCAGTTCTTC.

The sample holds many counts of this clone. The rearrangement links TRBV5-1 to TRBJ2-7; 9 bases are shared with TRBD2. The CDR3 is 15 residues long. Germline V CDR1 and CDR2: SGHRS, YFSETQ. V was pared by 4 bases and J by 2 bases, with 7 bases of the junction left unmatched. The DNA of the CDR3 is TGCGCCAGCAGCCCGCGGGGGGGGGACCCCTACGAGCAGTACGTC. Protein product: CASSPRGGDPYEQYV.

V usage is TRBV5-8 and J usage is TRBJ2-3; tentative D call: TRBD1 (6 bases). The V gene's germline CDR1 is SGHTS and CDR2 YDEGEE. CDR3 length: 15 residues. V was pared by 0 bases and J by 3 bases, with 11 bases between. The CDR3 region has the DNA TGTGCCAGCAGCTTGGGGCAGGGGTGGACAGATACGCAGTATTTT. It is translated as CASSLGQGWTDTQYF. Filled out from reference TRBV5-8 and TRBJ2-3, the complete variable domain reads EAGVTQSPTHLIKTRGQQATLRCSPISGHTSVYWYQQALGLGLQFLLWYDEGEERNRGNFPPRFSGRQFPNYSSELNVNALELEDSALYLCASSLGQGWTDTQYFGPGTRLTVL.

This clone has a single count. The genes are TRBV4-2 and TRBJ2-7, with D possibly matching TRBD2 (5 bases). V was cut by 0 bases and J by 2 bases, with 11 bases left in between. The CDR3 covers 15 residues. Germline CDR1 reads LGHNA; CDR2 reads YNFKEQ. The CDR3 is CASSQDLGGPYEQYV. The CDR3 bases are TGTGCCAGCAGCCAAGATTTAGGCGGGCCCTACGAGCAGTACGTC.

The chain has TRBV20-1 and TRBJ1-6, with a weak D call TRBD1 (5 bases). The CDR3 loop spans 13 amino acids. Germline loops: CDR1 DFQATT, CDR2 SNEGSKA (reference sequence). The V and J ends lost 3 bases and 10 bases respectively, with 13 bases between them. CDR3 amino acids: CSASEGAGSPLHF. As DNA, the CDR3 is TGCAGTGCTAGTGAAGGGGCTGGGTCACCCCTCCACTTT.

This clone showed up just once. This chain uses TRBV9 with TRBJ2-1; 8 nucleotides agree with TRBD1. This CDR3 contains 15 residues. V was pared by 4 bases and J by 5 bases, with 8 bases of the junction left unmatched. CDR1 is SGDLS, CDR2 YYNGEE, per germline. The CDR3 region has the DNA TGTGCCAGCAGCTTCCAGGGGGCCTTCGACAATGAGCAGTTCTTC. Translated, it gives CASSFQGAFDNEQFF.

For the CDR3, the DNA is TGCGCCAGCAGCGGGTCGCCCTCGGGTACTGAAGCTTTCTTT. Its protein is CASSGSPSGTEAFF. The V call is TRBV5-1, the J call TRBJ1-1; D unresolved. Between the trimmed V and J ends, which lost 4 bases and 5 bases, there was a span of 15 bases. The CDR3 sequence is 14 residues long. Germline V gives CDR1 SGHRS, CDR2 YFSETQ.

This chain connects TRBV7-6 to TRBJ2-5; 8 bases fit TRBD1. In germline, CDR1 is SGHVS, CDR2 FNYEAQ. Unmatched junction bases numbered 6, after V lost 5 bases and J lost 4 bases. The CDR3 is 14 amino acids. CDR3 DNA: TGTGCCAGCAGCGCCGGACAGGGAAGAGAGACCCAGTACTTC. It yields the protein CASSAGQGRETQYF.

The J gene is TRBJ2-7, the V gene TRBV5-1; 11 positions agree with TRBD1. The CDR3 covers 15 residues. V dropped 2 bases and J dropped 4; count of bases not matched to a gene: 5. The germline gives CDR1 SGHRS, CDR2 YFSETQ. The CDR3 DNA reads TGCGCCAGCAGCTTCGGAGGGACAGGGGGGTACGAGCAGTACTTC. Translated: CASSFGGTGGYEQYF.